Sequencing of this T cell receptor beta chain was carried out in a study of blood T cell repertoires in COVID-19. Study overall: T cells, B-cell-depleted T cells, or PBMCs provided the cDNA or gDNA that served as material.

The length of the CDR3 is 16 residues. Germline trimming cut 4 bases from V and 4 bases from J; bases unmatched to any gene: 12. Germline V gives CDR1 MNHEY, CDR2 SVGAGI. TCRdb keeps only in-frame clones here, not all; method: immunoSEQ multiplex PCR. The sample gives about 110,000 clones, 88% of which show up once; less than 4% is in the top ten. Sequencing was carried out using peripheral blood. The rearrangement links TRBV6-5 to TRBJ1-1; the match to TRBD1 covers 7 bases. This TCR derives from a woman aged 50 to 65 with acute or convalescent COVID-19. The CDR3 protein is CASSSQYRGGRTEAFF. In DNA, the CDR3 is TGTGCCAGCAGTTCCCAGTACAGGGGAGGTCGCACTGAAGCTTTCTTT.